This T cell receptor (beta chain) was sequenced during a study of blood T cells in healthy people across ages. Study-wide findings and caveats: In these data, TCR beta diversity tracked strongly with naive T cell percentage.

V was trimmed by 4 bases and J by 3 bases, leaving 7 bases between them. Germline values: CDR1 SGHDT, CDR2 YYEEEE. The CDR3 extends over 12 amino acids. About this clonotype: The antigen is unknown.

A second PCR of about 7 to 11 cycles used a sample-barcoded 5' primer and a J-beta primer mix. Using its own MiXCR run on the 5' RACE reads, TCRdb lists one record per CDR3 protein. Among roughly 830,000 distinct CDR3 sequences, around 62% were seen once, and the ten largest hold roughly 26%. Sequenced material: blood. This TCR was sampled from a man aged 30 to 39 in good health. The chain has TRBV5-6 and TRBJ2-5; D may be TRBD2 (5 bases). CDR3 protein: CASSAGEETQYF. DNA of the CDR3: TGTGCCAGCAGCGCCGGGGAAGAGACCCAGTACTTC. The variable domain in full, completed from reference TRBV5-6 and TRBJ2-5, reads DAGVTQSPTHLIKTRGQQVTLRCSPKSGHDTVSWYQQALGQGPQFIFQYYEEEERQRGNFPDRFSGHQFPNYSSELNVNALLLGDSALYLCASSAGEETQYFGPGTRLLVL.